A selection of T cell receptor beta chains follows, all from one sample in a study of blood T cell repertoires in COVID-19. Profiled with immunoSEQ multiplex PCR; TCRdb holds only in-frame clones, not every one. The table includes tens of thousands of clones, about 86% detected once. The material sequenced was peripheral blood. Source of these receptors: a human donor in a cohort sampled during active COVID-19. Both conserved end residues are part of each CDR3. A D gene is named only where the DNA matches it firmly. Expanded clones get a size class; other rows say once, few or many, or leave the size out.

NA	NA	TRBV19	TRBJ2-7	TGTGCCAGCCAACCGGCCGGGGGATCCTACGAGCAGTACTTC	CASQPAGGSYEQYF
TRBD1	NA	TRBV29-1	TRBJ1-1	TGCAGCGTTGGTGGGGACAGGAGGGGGTACACTGAAGCTTTCTTT	CSVGGDRRGYTEAFF
TRBD1	NA	TRBV7-2	TRBJ1-4	TGTGCCAGCAGTTTGGACAGGGGGGATGAAAAACTGTTTTTT	CASSLDRGDEKLFF
TRBD2	NA	TRBV7-9	TRBJ2-1	TGTGCCAGCAGCTTGGGACTAGCGGGGGGACGTGGTGAGCAGTTCTTC	CASSLGLAGGRGEQFF
TRBD1	NA	TRBV19	TRBJ2-2	TGTGCCAGTAGTCCCCCGGGACAGGACACCGGGGAGCTGTTTTTT	CASSPPGQDTGELFF
TRBD1	NA	TRBV25-1	TRBJ2-6	TGTGCCAGCAGTGACCGGGACAGGGCCTCTGGGGCCAACGTCCTGACTTTC	CASSDRDRASGANVLTF
TRBD2	NA	TRBV7-6	TRBJ2-7	TGTGCCAGCAGCTTAGAGGCTAGCGGGAACTACGAGCAGTACTTC	CASSLEASGNYEQYF
NA	NA	TRBV3-1/TRBV3-2	TRBJ2-7	TGTGCCAGCAGCCAAGGGACTTATCCCTACGAGCAGTACTTC	CASSQGTYPYEQYF
TRBD2	NA	TRBV18	TRBJ2-3	TGTGCCAGCTCTCATCCCGGGACTAGCGGCACAGATACGCAGTATTTT	CASSHPGTSGTDTQYF
NA	NA	TRBV7-8	TRBJ1-1	TGTGCCAGCAGCTTAGAAGGGAGGGTCGGGGGCACTGAAGCTTTCTTT	CASSLEGRVGGTEAFF
TRBD2	NA	TRBV6-5	TRBJ2-3	TGTGCCAGCAGCAATTCAGCGGGGGGGTTCTATACGCAGTATTTT	CASSNSAGGFYTQYF
TRBD1	NA	TRBV7-6	TRBJ1-5	TGTGCCAGCAGCTTAGAGCCCACAGGGGGCAGTTTTATTCAGCCCCAGCATTTT	CASSLEPTGGSFIQPQHF
NA	NA	TRBV4-2	TRBJ2-5	TGTGCCAGCAGCCAAGATACGAGAGAGACCCAGTACTTC	CASSQDTRETQYF
NA	few	TRBV7-2	TRBJ2-7	TGTGCCAGCAGCTTAGCGAGCAGGTACGAGCAGTACTTC	CASSLASRYEQYF
TRBD1	NA	TRBV28	TRBJ2-2	TGTGCCAGCAGTTCACAGGGGGCGAACACCGGGGAGCTGTTTTTT	CASSSQGANTGELFF
TRBD2	NA	TRBV19	TRBJ2-3	TGTGCCAGTAGTCCCTCGTCGCGGGGGGCAAAAGATACGCAGTATTTT	CASSPSSRGAKDTQYF
TRBD1	NA	TRBV4-2	TRBJ1-3	TGTGCCAGCAGCCAAGCTACAGGGGCTGGAAACACCATATATTTT	CASSQATGAGNTIYF
NA	NA	TRBV30	TRBJ1-2	TGTGCCTGGAGTGTATATACAGGAGACGGTGGCTACACCTTC	CAWSVYTGDGGYTF
TRBD1	NA	TRBV7-9	TRBJ1-1	TGTGCCAGCAGCTTGGTAGGGGGCGGTGAAGCTTTCTTT	CASSLVGGGEAFF
NA	NA	TRBV7-8	TRBJ1-5	TGTGCCAGCAGCTTAGAACAGTTAAGCAATCAGCCCCAGCATTTT	CASSLEQLSNQPQHF
TRBD2	NA	TRBV15	TRBJ2-1	TGTGCCACCAGCAGAGGAAATAGCGGGGGGGCAGGTAATGAGCAGTTCTTC	CATSRGNSGGAGNEQFF
NA	once	TRBV19	TRBJ2-7	TGTGCCAGTAGTCTGACAGGACCCTACGAGCAGTACTTC	CASSLTGPYEQYF
NA	NA	TRBV5-1	TRBJ1-1	TGCGCCAGCAGCTTGGTAACAGGGAACACTGAAGCTTTCTTT	CASSLVTGNTEAFF
NA	few	TRBV28	TRBJ2-7	TGTGCCAGCAGTTTCTCCGGTAGCTCCTACGAGCAGTACTTC	CASSFSGSSYEQYF